These 10 T cell receptor beta chains share one sample of origin, sequenced in a study of OX40 agonist ivuxolimab in advanced cancers. Method: immunoSEQ multiplex PCR; TCRdb's copy keeps in-frame clones and lacks some. The sample contains about 98,000 clones, about 92% of which appear only once. Sequencing used CD4+ or CD8+ T cells sorted from blood, obtained in a trial of the OX40 agonist ivuxolimab. These receptors originate from an adult with an advanced solid tumor such as melanoma, head and neck, liver or kidney cancer.

This clone occurred a few times. Here the CDR3 DNA reads TGTGCCAGCAGCTCGTTGGTTGTAACGCAGTATTTT. Its translation: CASSSLVVTQYF. V usage is TRBV7-2 and J usage is TRBJ2-3; D ambiguous. CDR1 and CDR2 (germline): SGHTA, FQGNSA. Deletions cut 4 bases from V and 9 bases from J, with 11 bases between. The CDR3 extends over 12 amino acids.

The chain couples TRBV28 to TRBJ1-6, with 10 bases fitting TRBD1. The V segment lost 5 bases and the J segment 6 bases; nucleotides outside the gene matches: 16. Germline V CDR1 and CDR2: MDHEN, SYDVKM. The CDR3 consists of 19 residues. The CDR3 DNA is TGTGCCAGCAGTCTTTTGCCCCCAACCGGGACAGGGGTTAATTCACCCCTCCACTTT. Protein product: CASSLLPPTGTGVNSPLHF.

The chain joins TRBV11-1 to TRBJ1-2; weak D call: TRBD1 (5 bases). Germline V gives CDR1 SGHAT, CDR2 FQDESV (reference sequence). V lost 4 bases to trimming and J lost 2 bases, with 5 bases between them. This CDR3 is built from 12 residues. The CDR3: CASSSGNYGYTF. In DNA form, the CDR3 reads TGTGCCAGCAGCTCAGGGAACTATGGCTACACCTTC.

The chain uses TRBV9 and TRBJ2-3; unclear D gene. The germline V and J ends were trimmed by 2 bases and 3 bases, with 10 bases remaining between them. Looked up from germline, CDR1 is SGDLS and CDR2 is YYNGEE. The CDR3 length is 14 residues. The CDR3 nucleotides read TGTGCCAGCAGCGTGCTGACTTATACAGATACGCAGTATTTT. Translation: CASSVLTYTDTQYF.

V and J are TRBV9 and TRBJ2-3; D uncertain. This CDR3 has 13 residues. Germline CDR1 and CDR2: SGDLS and YYNGEE. V lost 4 bases to trimming and J lost 3 bases, with 9 bases between them. The CDR3 DNA is TGTGCCAGCAGCCGCGCCTCAACAGATACGCAGTATTTT. Translated: CASSRASTDTQYF.

The V and J genes are TRBV28 and TRBJ1-5; D call uncertain. Trimming stripped 4 bases from V and 3 bases from J, with 4 bases between. The CDR3 length is 12 residues. Germline CDR1 MDHEN, CDR2 SYDVKM. CDR3: CASSSYNQPQHF. DNA for the CDR3: TGTGCCAGCAGTTCCTACAATCAGCCCCAGCATTTT.

This clone was observed a handful of times. The rearrangement links TRBV27 to TRBJ1-6; no reliable D call. Between the trimmed V and J ends, which lost 3 bases and 7 bases, there was a span of 7 bases. Germline V CDR1 and CDR2: MNHEY, SMNVEV (reference sequence). The CDR3 covers 13 residues. The CDR3 protein is CASSFETNSPLHF. CDR3 DNA: TGTGCCAGCAGTTTTGAGACCAATTCACCCCTCCACTTT.

The chain uses TRBV4-3 and TRBJ1-3; 8 bases align to TRBD1. The CDR3 is made up of 16 amino acids. Looked up from germline, CDR1 is LGHNA and CDR2 is YSLEER. V shed 4 bases, J shed 2 bases, and the junction held 7 bases outside the gene matches. Written as DNA, the CDR3 is TGCGCCAGCAGCCGCTACGTACAGGGGGCTGGAAACACCATATATTTT. Its protein product is CASSRYVQGAGNTIYF.

The chain joins TRBV6-6 to TRBJ1-5; no clear D gene. V was clipped by 5 bases and J by 7 bases, with 9 bases between them. Germline loops: CDR1 MNHNY, CDR2 SVGAGI (reference sequence). There are 12 residues in the CDR3. For the CDR3, the DNA is TGTGCCAGCAGTGACTTCGGCCAGCCCCAGCATTTT. This gives the protein CASSDFGQPQHF.

The chain combines TRBV12-5 with TRBJ2-3; D tentatively reads TRBD1 or TRBD2 (6 bases each). V lost 0 bases and J 6 bases, leaving 7 bases between the germline ends. The germline V gene encodes CDR1 LGHNT and CDR2 FRNRAP. The CDR3 length is 13 residues. In nucleotides, the CDR3 is TGTGCTAGTGGTTTGGTAGGGGGGGATACGCAGTATTTT. Amino acids: CASGLVGGDTQYF.